The present T cell receptor beta chain was sequenced within a study of shared clonotypes between healthy human individuals. Looking at the study overall: CD4 naive cells filled three plates per donor, CD4 memory three, CD8 naive two and CD8 memory one.

Comments on this clone: The target antigen is unknown. Other DNA variants within this sample encode the same CDR3.

Naivety among CD8 cells was defined by CD45RO negativity and positive CCR7 selection, thereby excluding terminally differentiated effector memory CD45RA+ cells. Caucasian adults living in Nashville, Tennessee, provided all samples. The study's findings and limits: Non-shared clonotypes displayed generation probabilities falling below those of clonotypes present in all four donors.

The CDR3 totals 13 residues. Per the germline V gene, CDR1 is SEHNR and CDR2 is FQNEAQ (reference sequence). V was clipped by 5 bases and J by 5 bases, with 13 bases between them. The DNA input per sorted-subset replicate PCR was about 220 ng, corresponding to some 30,000 T cell genomes. TCRdb's copy holds only in-frame clones and misses some; the assay was immunoSEQ multiplex PCR. The top ten hold 1% to 1.5% of the sample, which has nearly 2 million clones, approximately 95% seen once. Sequencing was carried out using naive CD8+ T cells sorted from blood. The gene calls are TRBV7-9 and TRBJ2-7; D not certain. This receptor was obtained from a young man in good health. The chain's CDR3 is CASSTDRAHEQYF. The CDR3 DNA is TGTGCCAGCAGCACCGACCGGGCGCACGAGCAGTACTTC.